The entry below gives a single TCR beta chain sequence along with its context. Per the germline V gene, CDR1 is PRHDT and CDR2 is FYEKMQ (reference sequence). V gave up 2 bases and J gave up 0 bases, with 13 bases separating them. The CDR3 totals 16 residues. The data derive from a study of blood T cell repertoires in COVID-19. TCRdb's copy holds only in-frame clones and misses some; the assay was immunoSEQ multiplex PCR. Altogether some 240,000 clones are present, roughly 82% being singletons, with the ten largest covering approximately 1.5%. The V call is TRBV13, the J call TRBJ1-1; D may be TRBD1 (5 bases). The sample taken for sequencing was peripheral blood. This TCR came from a woman in her forties who had recovered from COVID-19. This CDR3 is CASSLFPGTLNTEAFF. The CDR3 nucleotides read TGTGCCAGCAGCTTATTCCCCGGGACTTTGAACACTGAAGCTTTCTTT. The variable domain in full, completed from reference TRBV13 and TRBJ1-1, reads AAGVIQSPRHLIKEKRETATLKCYPIPRHDTVYWYQQGPGQDPQFLISFYEKMQSDKGSIPDRFSAQQFSDYHSELNMSSLELGDSALYFCASSLFPGTLNTEAFFGQGTRLTVV.